The clone carrying this TCR beta chain was observed a few times. The antigen remains undetermined. The sample is drawn from a study of cytomegalovirus exposure and HLA in healthy donors. Findings and limits, study-wide: Productive rates of about 87% or about 30% were seen for most TCR beta V segments in an earlier analysis.

This PCR relied on a set of 60 Vbeta primers and 13 Jbeta primers. TCRdb's table, derived via immunoSEQ multiplex PCR, lists solely in-frame clones and lacks some. The table records about 200,000 clones, about 13% of them present only once. V was shortened by 7 bases and J by 2 bases, with 8 bases between the two germline ends. Germline values: CDR1 SQVTM, CDR2 ANQGSEA. CDR3 length equals 11 residues. This TCR was recovered from a man aged 45-65 years in good health and CMV-seropositive. The rearrangement links TRBV29-1 to TRBJ2-5; possible D gene TRBD1, 5 bases. The sequenced sample consisted of PBMCs. DNA of the CDR3: TGCAGCGCACAGGCTCAAGAGACCCAGTACTTC. Its protein product is CSAQAQETQYF. The variable domain in full, completed from reference TRBV29-1 and TRBJ2-5, reads SAVISQKPSRDICQRGTSLTIQCQVDSQVTMMFWYRQQPGQSLTLIATANQGSEATYESGFVIDKFPISRPNLTFSTLTVSNMSPEDSSIYLCSAQAQETQYFGPGTRLLVL.